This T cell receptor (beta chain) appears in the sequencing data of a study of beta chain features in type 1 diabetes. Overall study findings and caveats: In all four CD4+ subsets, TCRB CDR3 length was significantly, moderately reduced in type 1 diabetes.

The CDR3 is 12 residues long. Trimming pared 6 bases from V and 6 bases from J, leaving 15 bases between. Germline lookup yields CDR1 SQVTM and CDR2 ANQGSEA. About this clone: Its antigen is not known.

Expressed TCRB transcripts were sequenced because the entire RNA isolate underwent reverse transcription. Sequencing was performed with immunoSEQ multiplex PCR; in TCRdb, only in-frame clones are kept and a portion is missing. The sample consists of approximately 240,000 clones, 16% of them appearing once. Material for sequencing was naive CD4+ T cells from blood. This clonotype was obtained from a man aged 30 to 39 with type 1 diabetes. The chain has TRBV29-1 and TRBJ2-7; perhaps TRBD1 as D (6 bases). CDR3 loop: CSVETGATEQYF. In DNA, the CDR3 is TGCAGCGTGGAGACAGGCGCTACCGAGCAGTACTTC.